This T cell receptor beta chain was sequenced for a study of shared clonotypes between healthy human individuals. General study points: Inspection by rarefaction showed sorted-subset sequencing to be incomplete despite large depth.

To note about this clone: The antigen is unknown.

V was pared by 2 bases and J by 6 bases, with 11 bases of the junction left unmatched. This CDR3 has 15 residues. Germline V gene sequence: CDR1 SGHDT, CDR2 YYEEEE. As processed by the authors: ImmunoSEQ sequences covered only the junction and lacked quality scores; filtering therefore differed. Libraries were prepared by immunoSEQ multiplex PCR; TCRdb keeps only in-frame clonotypes and omits some of them. D and trimming come from the DNA, and the V and J calls and clone size come from that table. In the table there are approximately 1.4 million clones, approximately 98% of which are singletons. The sequencing sample was made of naive CD4+ T cells sorted from blood. Subset meaning: CD45RA+ positively selected. This receptor was obtained from a man aged 25-40 years in good health. V is TRBV5-6 and J is TRBJ2-7, with 7 bases that match TRBD2. The DNA of the CDR3 is TGTGCCAGCAGCTTCGGACTAGGCCGGGCCGGCGAGCAGTACTTC. It specifies CASSFGLGRAGEQYF.